The 26 T cell receptor beta chains below come from one sample, sequenced in a study of technical replicates of blood from several donors. Generated by immunoSEQ multiplex PCR, the TCRdb table keeps only in-frame clones and is missing some. This table holds approximately 65,000 clones, around 85% found once. The sequenced material came from PBMCs. Receptors originate from a human donor in good health. Some clones in this sample may be carry-over from other donors' samples.

The chain couples TRBV2 to TRBJ1-3, with a possible D match to TRBD1 (5 bases). V was pared by 0 bases and J by 0 bases, with 12 bases between. The V gene's germline CDR1 is SNHLY and CDR2 FYNNEI. The CDR3 runs to 17 residues. The DNA of the CDR3 is TGTGCCAGCAGTGAAGCGCGGGGGGTCTACTCTGGAAACACCATATATTTT. The encoded protein is CASSEARGVYSGNTIYF.

The chain recombines TRBV5-1 with TRBJ1-4; the match to TRBD1 covers 8 bases. J lost 8 bases, V lost 0 bases, and 6 bases had no gene match. The CDR3 is made up of 15 amino acids. Germline assignment: CDR1 SGHRS and CDR2 YFSETQ. The CDR3 protein is CASSLVSQGEEKLFF. CDR3 in DNA: TGCGCCAGCAGCTTGGTCTCACAGGGGGAGGAAAAACTGTTTTTT.

The chain uses TRBV21-1 and TRBJ2-4; the tabulated D call, TRBD1, remains unverified against the DNA. TRBV21-1 counts as a pseudogene. CDR3 length: 17 amino acids. In DNA form, the CDR3 reads TGTGCCAGCAGCAAAGTAGAAGGGGACAGGACCAAAAACATTCAGTACTTC. Amino acids: CASSKVEGDRTKNIQYF.

This chain links TRBV4-1 with TRBJ1-3; possible D gene TRBD1, 6 bases. Germline V gene data show CDR1 as MGHRA and CDR2 as YSYEKL. The CDR3 has 15 residues. V was shortened by 5 bases and J by 4 bases, with 15 bases between the two germline ends. In DNA form, the CDR3 reads TGCGCCAGCAGCTCCCGACAGGCTCTGGGAAACACCATATATTTT. Translation: CASSSRQALGNTIYF.

A note on this clone: One end of the junction varies from germline; a read error may be responsible. Other DNA variants within this sample encode the same CDR3. CDR3 sequence (DNA): TGCGCCAGCAGCTTAGGGACAGGGGGTGCTGAAGCTTTCTTT. As protein: CASSLGTGGAEAFF. This rearrangement joins TRBV5-4 to TRBJ1-1; 11 bases agree with TRBD1. CDR1 and CDR2 (germline): SGHNT, YYREEE (reference sequence). The CDR3 length is 14 residues.

This sequence joins TRBV18 and TRBJ1-6; TRBD1 agrees at 7 bases. Germline V gene lookup returns CDR1 KGHSH and CDR2 LQKENI. The length of the CDR3 is 16 residues. After removal of 4 bases from V and 4 bases from J, the junction contained 7 bases not matched to a gene. CDR3 residues: CASSLTTGQYNSPLHF. CDR3 nucleotide sequence: TGTGCCAGCTCACTTACGACAGGGCAATATAATTCACCCCTCCACTTT.

This clone was seen more than once but under ten times. The V and J genes are TRBV4-1 and TRBJ1-2; D possibly corresponds to TRBD1 (5 bases). V lost 0 bases, J lost 8 bases, and 10 bases lay in between. Germline V gene lookup returns CDR1 MGHRA and CDR2 YSYEKL. The CDR3 is made up of 13 amino acids. The CDR3 DNA reads TGCGCCAGCAGCCAAGACAGGGAAGGGGGCTACACCTTC. It yields the protein CASSQDREGGYTF.

This clone was recorded a few times. The gene calls are TRBV7-7 and TRBJ2-1; D may be TRBD1 (6 bases). V shed 1 base and J shed 1 base, with 17 bases lying between them. This CDR3 spans 18 amino acids. Germline V gene data show CDR1 as SSHAT and CDR2 as FNYEAQ (reference sequence). For the CDR3, the DNA is TGTGCCAGCAGCTTAGGGGCAGGGGACAAAAAATCCTACAATGAGCAGTTCTTC. Its protein is CASSLGAGDKKSYNEQFF.

The genes are TRBV27 and TRBJ1-6; D not certain. CDR3 length: 14 residues. Germline V gives CDR1 MNHEY, CDR2 SMNVEV (reference sequence). With 4 bases removed from V and 10 bases from J, the gap between germline ends came to 14 bases. The chain's CDR3 is CASSSFSPGSPLHF. The CDR3 DNA sequence: TGTGCCAGCAGTTCCTTCAGCCCGGGATCACCCCTCCACTTT.

The chain has TRBV9 and TRBJ2-5; 8 bases line up with TRBD1. Per germline, CDR1 SGDLS and CDR2 YYNGEE. This CDR3 has 14 residues. The V and J ends lost 4 bases and 5 bases, in that order; junction bases with no gene match: 7. The CDR3, as DNA: TGTGCCAGCAGCATAACAGGGGGTGGGGAGACCCAGTACTTC. Translating gives CASSITGGGETQYF. Supplemented by reference TRBV9 and TRBJ2-5, the full variable domain reads DSGVTQTPKHLITATGQRVTLRCSPRSGDLSVYWYQQSLDQGLQFLIQYYNGEERAKGNILERFSAQQFPDLHSELNLSSLELGDSALYFCASSITGGGETQYFGPGTRLLVL.

The chain couples TRBV9 to TRBJ2-5; tentatively, D is TRBD1 (6 bases). Germline CDR1 SGDLS, CDR2 YYNGEE. V was trimmed by 2 bases and J by 0 bases, leaving 17 bases between them. CDR3 length equals 17 residues. This CDR3 is CASSVSAGALNQETQYF. The CDR3 region has the DNA TGTGCCAGCAGCGTTTCCGCAGGGGCCCTTAACCAAGAGACCCAGTACTTC.

This chain uses TRBV4-3 with TRBJ2-5, with 13 bases matching TRBD2. Trimming cost V 0 bases and J 7 bases; bases outside gene matches: 8. The germline CDR1 and CDR2 sequences are LGHNA and YSLEER. The CDR3 covers 17 residues. CDR3 protein: CASSQDSGLAGVRTQYF. In nucleotides, the CDR3 is TGCGCCAGCAGCCAAGACTCCGGACTAGCGGGAGTAAGGACCCAGTACTTC.

The V call is TRBV7-9, the J call TRBJ2-7; 8 bases line up with TRBD2. The germline V gene encodes CDR1 SEHNR and CDR2 FQNEAQ (reference sequence). V lost 4 bases, J lost 2 bases, and 10 bases stayed unmatched. This CDR3 is 16 amino acids long. The CDR3 region is CASSYKAGAVTYEQYF. The DNA for the CDR3 is TGTGCCAGCAGCTACAAAGCGGGGGCCGTTACCTACGAGCAGTACTTC.

The chain has TRBV30 and TRBJ2-3; a possible D gene is TRBD2 (5 bases). The germline V gene has CDR1 GTSNPN and CDR2 SVGIG (reference sequence). The germline V and J ends were trimmed by 1 base and 2 bases, with 10 bases remaining between them. The length of the CDR3 is 14 residues. The CDR3 bases are TGTGCCTGGAGTGGACGGGGAGACACAGATACGCAGTATTTT. Its protein product is CAWSGRGDTDTQYF.

This chain connects TRBV4-3 to TRBJ1-1; possibly TRBD1 for D (5 bases). The CDR3 is made up of 14 amino acids. V was cut by 0 bases and J by 12 bases, with 17 bases left in between. The germline CDR1 and CDR2 sequences are LGHNA and YSLEER. The CDR3 nucleotides read TGCGCCAGCAGCCAAGATTGGGGCTCGGGGGATACTTTCTTT. Protein product: CASSQDWGSGDTFF.

The chain couples TRBV7-2 to TRBJ1-1; TRBD1 might be the D (5 bases). CDR3 length: 12 amino acids. The V and J ends lost 4 bases and 11 bases respectively, with 14 bases between them. Germline assignment: CDR1 SGHTA and CDR2 FQGNSA. The CDR3 loop reads CASSSHTRGAFF. The CDR3 DNA follows: TGTGCCAGCAGCTCCCATACGCGGGGGGCTTTCTTT.

J is TRBJ2-7 and V is TRBV4-3; 7 bases are shared with TRBD1. V gave up 2 bases and J gave up 3 bases; unmatched junction bases: 4. This CDR3 region has 14 residues. The germline V gene encodes CDR1 LGHNA and CDR2 YSLEER. The DNA for the CDR3 is TGCGCCAGCAGCCAATGGACAGGAAGCTACGAGCAGTACTTC. Translation gives CASSQWTGSYEQYF.

The J gene is TRBJ1-4, the V gene TRBV12-5, with D possibly TRBD1 on 6 matching bases. The CDR3 covers 16 residues. Trimming removed 7 bases from V and 1 base from J, with 16 bases in between. Germline CDR1 and CDR2: LGHNT and FRNRAP. In DNA form, the CDR3 reads TGTGCTAGTGCCCTAGGGGGGGCAAGAACTAATGAAAAACTGTTTTTT. It codes for CASALGGARTNEKLFF.

The chain joins TRBV7-8 to TRBJ2-7, with a possible D match to TRBD1 (6 bases). Germline-derived CDR1 and CDR2 are SGHVS and FQNEAQ. The CDR3 spans 15 residues. The V gene lost 7 bases and the J gene lost 0 bases, with 16 bases spanning the gap. CDR3 loop: CASTPSRTVSYEQYF. CDR3 DNA sequence: TGTGCCAGCACCCCATCTAGGACAGTCTCCTACGAGCAGTACTTC.

The chain recombines TRBV30 with TRBJ1-1; D uncertain. This CDR3 is built from 13 residues. The germline gives CDR1 GTSNPN, CDR2 SVGIG (reference sequence). V shed 2 bases and J shed 2 bases, with 9 bases lying between them. The DNA of the CDR3 is TGTGCCTGGAGTAGAGTAGATAACACTGAAGCTTTCTTT. Translation: CAWSRVDNTEAFF.

The CDR3 region has the DNA TGTGCCAGCAGCTTACAGGCTAGCGGGAGTTCCTACAATGAGCAGTTCTTC. This encodes CASSLQASGSSYNEQFF. The genes are TRBV7-6 and TRBJ2-1, with TRBD2 matching 10 bases. The ends lost 2 bases at V and 1 base at J; junction bases unmatched: 5. The CDR3 loop spans 17 amino acids. The germline gives CDR1 SGHVS, CDR2 FNYEAQ. The full variable domain, completed using reference TRBV7-6 and TRBJ2-1, is GAGVSQSPRYKVTKRGQDVALRCDPISGHVSLYWYRQALGQGPEFLTYFNYEAQQDKSGLPNDRFSAERPEGSISTLTIQRTEQRDSAMYRCASSLQASGSSYNEQFFGPGTRLTVL.

The CDR3 here is CASSDRGQIDSPLHF. CDR3 coding DNA: TGTGCCAGCAGCGACCGTGGACAGATTGATTCACCCCTCCACTTT. The chain links TRBV9 to TRBJ1-6; a weak D match, TRBD1 (6 bases). V lost 3 bases and J lost 8, with 15 bases in between. CDR1 is SGDLS, CDR2 YYNGEE, per germline. The CDR3 runs to 15 residues.

The chain employs TRBV5-6 and TRBJ2-3; a weak D match, TRBD2 (6 bases). The length of the CDR3 is 15 residues. CDR1 and CDR2 from the germline V gene are SGHDT and YYEEEE. Trimming removed 0 bases at V and 5 bases at J, with 13 bases between. CDR3 in DNA: TGTGCCAGCAGCTTGGTTCCGCGGGGAGGAGATACGCAGTATTTT. Protein sequence: CASSLVPRGGDTQYF.

The V call is TRBV7-2, the J call TRBJ1-5; 8 bases agree with TRBD1. The CDR3 extends over 15 amino acids. Germline assignment: CDR1 SGHTA and CDR2 FQGNSA. V lost 1 base and J lost 3; bases outside the gene matches: 2. Here the CDR3 DNA reads TGTGCCAGCAGCTTAGACAGGGGGGCCAATCAGCCCCAGCATTTT. Protein: CASSLDRGANQPQHF.

This sequence joins TRBV4-1 and TRBJ2-5; tentatively, D is TRBD2 (6 bases). This CDR3 has 14 residues. V was shortened by 0 bases and J by 2 bases, with 7 bases between the two germline ends. Germline V gene lookup returns CDR1 MGHRA and CDR2 YSYEKL. CDR3 loop: CASSQEGRQETQYF. In DNA form, the CDR3 reads TGCGCCAGCAGCCAAGAGGGGAGGCAAGAGACCCAGTACTTC.

The chain carries TRBV29-1 and TRBJ1-6; 9 bases line up with TRBD1. Trimming took 7 bases from V and 5 from J; bases not matched to a gene: 3. The germline CDR1 and CDR2 sequences are SQVTM and ANQGSEA. CDR3 length: 13 amino acids. The CDR3 loop reads CSAGQGNNSPLHF. The CDR3 DNA reads as TGCAGCGCGGGACAGGGCAATAATTCACCCCTCCACTTT.